A selection of T cell receptor beta chains follows, all from one sample in a study of shared clonotypes between healthy human individuals. Profiled with immunoSEQ multiplex PCR; TCRdb holds only in-frame clones, not every one. The sample lists 2,500,000 or so clones; 93% were seen once. The source material was naive CD4+ T cells from PBMCs. The receptors stem from a man aged 18-30 years in good health. Some clones in this sample may be carry-over from other donors' samples. Both conserved end residues are part of each CDR3. The D gene is left open where the match is weak. Rows may omit the clone size; those that give it use once, few, many or a size class.

15	.	TRBV2	.	TRBJ1-1	TGTGCCAGCAGTGAAGTGGGGCAGGGTTCCTCGGGGGCTTTCTTT	CASSEVGQGSSGAFF
15	.	TRBV19	.	TRBJ2-3	TGTGCCAGTCGTCGGGTAGACTCTAGCACAGATACGCAGTATTTT	CASRRVDSSTDTQYF
15	.	TRBV9	.	TRBJ1-5	TGTGCCAGCAGCGTAGATGCAGGGAGAAATCAGCCCCAGCATTTT	CASSVDAGRNQPQHF
16	.	TRBV28	TRBD2	TRBJ2-2	TGTGCCAGCAGTTTATGGGTAGCGGGCGTCTCCGGGGAGCTGTTTTTT	CASSLWVAGVSGELFF
14	.	TRBV5-1	TRBD2	TRBJ2-1	TGCGCCAGCATCCCTATAGCGGGAGTCAAGGAGCAGTTCTTC	CASIPIAGVKEQFF
16	.	TRBV10-1	TRBD2	TRBJ2-3	TGCGCCAGCAGGGAGGCGGGACTAGCGGGAGCCGATACGCAGTATTTT	CASREAGLAGADTQYF
12	once	TRBV7-2	.	TRBJ2-1	TGTGCCAGCAGCCGGACACAGGGAAATCAGTTCTTC	CASSRTQGNQFF
14	.	TRBV27	TRBD1	TRBJ2-7	TGTGCCAGCAGTTTTACAGGGGGGTTCTACGAGCAGTACTTC	CASSFTGGFYEQYF
13	once	TRBV7-7	.	TRBJ2-5	TGTGCCAGCAGCACCGACAGTTTAGAGACCCAGTACTTC	CASSTDSLETQYF
16	.	TRBV7-2	.	TRBJ2-1	TGTGCCAGCAGCTTAGTTTCCCAAATATCTGGAGAGGAGCAGTTCTTC	CASSLVSQISGEEQFF
15	.	TRBV6-6	.	TRBJ1-3	TGTGCCAGCAGTTATCCTAGGGGGAGTGGAAACACCATATATTTT	CASSYPRGSGNTIYF
17	.	TRBV28	TRBD2	TRBJ2-5	TGTGCCAGCAGTTCCCCGGCGGCGGGAGGCCCCCAAGAGACCCAGTACTTC	CASSSPAAGGPQETQYF
11	.	TRBV20-1	.	TRBJ2-7	TGCAGTGCTACGAAAAGGGGGGAGCAGTACTTC	CSATKRGEQYF
18	.	TRBV5-1	.	TRBJ2-1	TGCGCCAGCAGTGGGCAAGGCGAGCGTCCCGGCTCCTACAATGAGCAGTTCTTC	CASSGQGERPGSYNEQFF
13	few	TRBV28	.	TRBJ1-5	TGTGCCAGCACGGGGACCAGCAATCAGCCCCAGCATTTT	CASTGTSNQPQHF
12	.	TRBV28	.	TRBJ2-2	TGTGCCAGCAGTTCCCTCACCGGGGAGCTGTTTTTT	CASSSLTGELFF
19	.	TRBV27	TRBD2	TRBJ2-7	TGTGCCAGCAGTGAGTGGAGGACTAGCGGTCCCGCTCTTCACTACGAGCAGTACTTC	CASSEWRTSGPALHYEQYF
17	.	TRBV4-1	TRBD1	TRBJ1-5	TGCGCCAGCAGCCAAGACCCCCGGGACAGGGGGCATGAGCCCCAGCATTTT	CASSQDPRDRGHEPQHF
12	.	TRBV5-1	TRBD1	TRBJ1-2	TGCGCCAGCAGCCCCGGGACAGGGGGTGGGACCTTC	CASSPGTGGGTF
16	.	TRBV10-1	TRBD2	TRBJ2-7	TGCGCCAGCAGTGGCCGGACTAGCGGGAGGGTGGGCGAGCAGTACTTC	CASSGRTSGRVGEQYF
15	.	TRBV2	TRBD2	TRBJ2-5	TGTGCCAGCACCGATCGACTAGCGGGACAAGAGACCCAGTACTTC	CASTDRLAGQETQYF
11	.	TRBV7-9	.	TRBJ2-7	TGTGCCAGCAGCTTATCTTTCGAGCAGTACTTC	CASSLSFEQYF
13	.	TRBV28	.	TRBJ2-5	TGTGCCAGCAGTTCCCCGGGGTCGGAGACCCAGTACTTC	CASSSPGSETQYF
15	.	TRBV6-5	.	TRBJ1-5	TGTGCCAGCAGTTACTCGATTTCAAACAATCAGCCCCAGCATTTT	CASSYSISNNQPQHF
15	.	TRBV21-1	.	TRBJ2-1	TGTGCCAGCAGCAAAACCGGGACCGGCGGGAATGAGCAGTTCTTC	CASSKTGTGGNEQFF
14	.	TRBV5-4	.	TRBJ1-2	TGTGCCAGCAGCAGAGGACAGATAGGCTATGGCTACACCTTC	CASSRGQIGYGYTF
14	.	TRBV28	TRBD2	TRBJ2-1	TGTGCCAGCAGCGGACTAGCGGGAGAAAATGAGCAGTTCTTC	CASSGLAGENEQFF
13	.	TRBV30	TRBD1	TRBJ2-1	TGTGCCTGGAACAGGGACAGAAGGCATGAGCAGTTCTTC	CAWNRDRRHEQFF
15	once	TRBV19	TRBD1	TRBJ1-5	TGTGCCAGTAGTCGACGGACAGGGTACGGGCAGCCCCAGCATTTT	CASSRRTGYGQPQHF
14	once	TRBV30	.	TRBJ1-4	TGTGCCTGGAGTAGACAGCCAACTAATGAAAAACTGTTTTTT	CAWSRQPTNEKLFF
13	.	TRBV11-2	.	TRBJ2-2	TGTGCCAGCAGCCGAACTGGGACCGGGGAGCTGTTTTTT	CASSRTGTGELFF
11	once	TRBV5-1	.	TRBJ2-3	TGCGCCAGCAGCTCGGGCGGGACGCAGTATTTT	CASSSGGTQYF
15	.	TRBV19	TRBD1	TRBJ2-2	TGTGCCAGTACCCAAAGGGACAGGGGCACCGGGGAGCTGTTTTTT	CASTQRDRGTGELFF